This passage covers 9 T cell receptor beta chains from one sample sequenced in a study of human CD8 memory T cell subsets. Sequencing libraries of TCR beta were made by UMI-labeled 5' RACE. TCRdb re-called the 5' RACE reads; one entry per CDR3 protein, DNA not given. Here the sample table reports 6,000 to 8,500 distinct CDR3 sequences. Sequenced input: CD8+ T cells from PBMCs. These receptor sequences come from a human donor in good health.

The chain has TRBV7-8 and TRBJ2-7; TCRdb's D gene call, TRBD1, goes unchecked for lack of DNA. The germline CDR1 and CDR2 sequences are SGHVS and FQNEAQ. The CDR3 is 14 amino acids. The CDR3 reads CASSLDPGVHEQYF.

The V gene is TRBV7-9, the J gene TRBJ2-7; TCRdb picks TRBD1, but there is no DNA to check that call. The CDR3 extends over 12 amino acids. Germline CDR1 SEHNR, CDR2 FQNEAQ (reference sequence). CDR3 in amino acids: CASSHGGWEQYF. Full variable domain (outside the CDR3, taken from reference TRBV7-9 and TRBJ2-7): DTGVSQNPRHKITKRGQNVTFRCDPISEHNRLYWYRQTLGQGPEFLTYFQNEAQLEKSRLLSDRFSAERPKGSFSTLEIQRTEQGDSAMYLCASSHGGWEQYFGPGTRLTVT.

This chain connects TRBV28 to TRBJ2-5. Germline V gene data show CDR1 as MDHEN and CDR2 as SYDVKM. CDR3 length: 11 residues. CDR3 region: CASSYLETQYF.

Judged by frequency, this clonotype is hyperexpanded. CDR3 protein: CASRPDTISFYNEQFF. The rearrangement links TRBV5-1 to TRBJ2-1. This CDR3 region has 16 residues. The germline V gene encodes CDR1 SGHRS and CDR2 YFSETQ.

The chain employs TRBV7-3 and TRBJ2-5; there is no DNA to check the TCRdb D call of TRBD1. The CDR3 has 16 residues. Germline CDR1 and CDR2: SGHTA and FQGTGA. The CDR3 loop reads CASSLAGAGVLETQYF.

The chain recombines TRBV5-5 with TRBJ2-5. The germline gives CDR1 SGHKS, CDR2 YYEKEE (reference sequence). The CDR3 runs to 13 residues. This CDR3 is CASSLGRKETQYF.

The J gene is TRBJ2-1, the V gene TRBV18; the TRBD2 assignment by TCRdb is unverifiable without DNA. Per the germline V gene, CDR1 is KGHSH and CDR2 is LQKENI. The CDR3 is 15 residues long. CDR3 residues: CASSPGREAHNEQFF.

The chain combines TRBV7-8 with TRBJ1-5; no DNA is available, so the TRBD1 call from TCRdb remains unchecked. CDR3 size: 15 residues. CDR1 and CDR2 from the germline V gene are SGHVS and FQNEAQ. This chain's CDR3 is CASSLHQGPSQPQHF.

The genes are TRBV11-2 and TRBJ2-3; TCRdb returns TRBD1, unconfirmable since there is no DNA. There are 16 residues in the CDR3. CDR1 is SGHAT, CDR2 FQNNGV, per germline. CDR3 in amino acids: CASGVRRGRSTDTQYF. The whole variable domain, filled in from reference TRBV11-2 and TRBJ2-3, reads EAGVAQSPRYKIIEKRQSVAFWCNPISGHATLYWYQQILGQGPKLLIQFQNNGVVDDSQLPKDRFSAERLKGVDSTLKIQPAKLEDSAVYLCASGVRRGRSTDTQYFGPGTRLTVL.